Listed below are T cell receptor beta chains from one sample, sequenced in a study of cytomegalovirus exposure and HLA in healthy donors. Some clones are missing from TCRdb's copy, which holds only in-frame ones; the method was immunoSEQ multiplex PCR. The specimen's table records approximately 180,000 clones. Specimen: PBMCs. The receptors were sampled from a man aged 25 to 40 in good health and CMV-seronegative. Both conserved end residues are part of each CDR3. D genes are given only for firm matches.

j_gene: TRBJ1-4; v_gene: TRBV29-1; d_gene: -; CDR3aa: CSVWGGGVDEKLFF; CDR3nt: TGCAGCGTTTGGGGGGGCGGGGTTGATGAAAAACTGTTTTTT
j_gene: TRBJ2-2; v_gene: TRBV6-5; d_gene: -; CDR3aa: CASSYIQAGELFF; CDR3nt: TGTGCCAGCAGTTACATCCAGGCCGGGGAGCTGTTTTTT
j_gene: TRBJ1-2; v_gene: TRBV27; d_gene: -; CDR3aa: CASSSPLNYGYTF; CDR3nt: TGTGCCAGCAGTTCCCCACTCAACTATGGCTACACCTTC
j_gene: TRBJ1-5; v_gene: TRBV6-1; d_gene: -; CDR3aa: CASSGSDMYQPQHF; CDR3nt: TGTGCCAGCAGTGGATCGGACATGTATCAGCCCCAGCATTTT
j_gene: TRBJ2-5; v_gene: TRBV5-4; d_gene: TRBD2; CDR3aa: CASSLVGSGATQYF; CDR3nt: TGTGCCAGCAGCTTGGTGGGTAGCGGGGCGACCCAGTACTTC
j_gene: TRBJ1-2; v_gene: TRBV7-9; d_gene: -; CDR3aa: CASSLESHGYTF; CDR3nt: TGTGCCAGCAGCCTTGAGAGCCATGGCTACACCTTC
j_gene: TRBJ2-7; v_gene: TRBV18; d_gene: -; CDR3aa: CASSPPLGSEQYF; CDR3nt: TGTGCCAGCTCACCACCGTTGGGGAGCGAGCAGTACTTC
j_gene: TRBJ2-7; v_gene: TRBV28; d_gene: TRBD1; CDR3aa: CASSLFVPGQGVHEQYF; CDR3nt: TGTGCCAGCAGTTTATTCGTACCGGGACAGGGGGTACACGAGCAGTACTTC
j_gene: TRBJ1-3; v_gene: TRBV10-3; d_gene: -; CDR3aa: CAISDPQGYGNTIYF; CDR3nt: TGTGCCATCAGTGACCCCCAGGGTTATGGAAACACCATATATTTT
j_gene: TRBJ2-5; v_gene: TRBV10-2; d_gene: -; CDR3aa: CASANRWERSQETQYF; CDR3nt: TGCGCCAGCGCGAATCGGTGGGAGAGGTCCCAAGAGACCCAGTACTTC
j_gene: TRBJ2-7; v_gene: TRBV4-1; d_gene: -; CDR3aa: CASSQDPGVLSYEQYF; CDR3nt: TGCGCCAGCAGCCAAGACCCCGGGGTTCTCTCCTACGAGCAGTACTTC
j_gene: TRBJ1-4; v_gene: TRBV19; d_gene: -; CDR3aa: CASRHGELHEKLFF; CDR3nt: TGTGCCAGTAGACACGGGGAGCTACATGAAAAACTGTTTTTT
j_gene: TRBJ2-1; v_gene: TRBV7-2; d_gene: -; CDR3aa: CASSLEGVQFF; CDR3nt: TGTGCCAGCAGCTTAGAGGGGGTGCAGTTCTTC
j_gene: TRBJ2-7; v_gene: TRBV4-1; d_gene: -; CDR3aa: CASSREPGQQYEQYF; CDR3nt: TGCGCCAGCAGCCGAGAGCCGGGACAACAATACGAGCAGTACTTC
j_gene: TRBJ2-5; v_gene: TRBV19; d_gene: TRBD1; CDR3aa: CASSIDWTGVAQYF; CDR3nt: TGTGCCAGTAGTATAGATTGGACAGGGGTGGCCCAGTACTTC
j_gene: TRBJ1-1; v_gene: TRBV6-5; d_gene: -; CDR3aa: CASSRQRNTEAFF; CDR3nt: TGTGCCAGCAGCCGACAGAGAAACACTGAAGCTTTCTTT
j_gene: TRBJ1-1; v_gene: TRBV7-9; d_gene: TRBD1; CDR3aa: CASSDRDRVSYTEAFF; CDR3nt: TGTGCCAGCAGCGACCGGGACAGGGTATCGTACACTGAAGCTTTCTTT
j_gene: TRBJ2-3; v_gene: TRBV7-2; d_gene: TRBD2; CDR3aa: CASSLIPLAGISTDTQYF; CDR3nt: TGTGCCAGCAGCTTAATCCCTCTAGCGGGGATAAGCACAGATACGCAGTATTTT
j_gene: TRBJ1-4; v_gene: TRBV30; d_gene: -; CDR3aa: CAWREGGTEKLFF; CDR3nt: TGTGCCTGGAGGGAAGGGGGAACTGAAAAACTGTTTTTT
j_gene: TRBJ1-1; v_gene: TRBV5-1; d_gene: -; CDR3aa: CASSLDMYGYTEAFF; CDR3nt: TGCGCCAGCAGCTTGGATATGTACGGGTACACTGAAGCTTTCTTT
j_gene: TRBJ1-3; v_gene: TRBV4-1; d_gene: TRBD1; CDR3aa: CASSPQSGQSSGNTIYF; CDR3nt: TGCGCCAGCAGCCCGCAGTCGGGACAGAGCTCTGGAAACACCATATATTTT
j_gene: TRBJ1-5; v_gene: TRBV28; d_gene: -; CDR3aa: CASSLTQGSNQPQHF; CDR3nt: TGTGCCAGCAGTTTAACGCAGGGCAGCAATCAGCCCCAGCATTTT
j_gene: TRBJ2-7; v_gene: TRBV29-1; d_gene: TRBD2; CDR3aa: CSALGTSGGAHEQYF; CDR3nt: TGCAGCGCTCTCGGGACTAGCGGGGGGGCCCACGAGCAGTACTTC